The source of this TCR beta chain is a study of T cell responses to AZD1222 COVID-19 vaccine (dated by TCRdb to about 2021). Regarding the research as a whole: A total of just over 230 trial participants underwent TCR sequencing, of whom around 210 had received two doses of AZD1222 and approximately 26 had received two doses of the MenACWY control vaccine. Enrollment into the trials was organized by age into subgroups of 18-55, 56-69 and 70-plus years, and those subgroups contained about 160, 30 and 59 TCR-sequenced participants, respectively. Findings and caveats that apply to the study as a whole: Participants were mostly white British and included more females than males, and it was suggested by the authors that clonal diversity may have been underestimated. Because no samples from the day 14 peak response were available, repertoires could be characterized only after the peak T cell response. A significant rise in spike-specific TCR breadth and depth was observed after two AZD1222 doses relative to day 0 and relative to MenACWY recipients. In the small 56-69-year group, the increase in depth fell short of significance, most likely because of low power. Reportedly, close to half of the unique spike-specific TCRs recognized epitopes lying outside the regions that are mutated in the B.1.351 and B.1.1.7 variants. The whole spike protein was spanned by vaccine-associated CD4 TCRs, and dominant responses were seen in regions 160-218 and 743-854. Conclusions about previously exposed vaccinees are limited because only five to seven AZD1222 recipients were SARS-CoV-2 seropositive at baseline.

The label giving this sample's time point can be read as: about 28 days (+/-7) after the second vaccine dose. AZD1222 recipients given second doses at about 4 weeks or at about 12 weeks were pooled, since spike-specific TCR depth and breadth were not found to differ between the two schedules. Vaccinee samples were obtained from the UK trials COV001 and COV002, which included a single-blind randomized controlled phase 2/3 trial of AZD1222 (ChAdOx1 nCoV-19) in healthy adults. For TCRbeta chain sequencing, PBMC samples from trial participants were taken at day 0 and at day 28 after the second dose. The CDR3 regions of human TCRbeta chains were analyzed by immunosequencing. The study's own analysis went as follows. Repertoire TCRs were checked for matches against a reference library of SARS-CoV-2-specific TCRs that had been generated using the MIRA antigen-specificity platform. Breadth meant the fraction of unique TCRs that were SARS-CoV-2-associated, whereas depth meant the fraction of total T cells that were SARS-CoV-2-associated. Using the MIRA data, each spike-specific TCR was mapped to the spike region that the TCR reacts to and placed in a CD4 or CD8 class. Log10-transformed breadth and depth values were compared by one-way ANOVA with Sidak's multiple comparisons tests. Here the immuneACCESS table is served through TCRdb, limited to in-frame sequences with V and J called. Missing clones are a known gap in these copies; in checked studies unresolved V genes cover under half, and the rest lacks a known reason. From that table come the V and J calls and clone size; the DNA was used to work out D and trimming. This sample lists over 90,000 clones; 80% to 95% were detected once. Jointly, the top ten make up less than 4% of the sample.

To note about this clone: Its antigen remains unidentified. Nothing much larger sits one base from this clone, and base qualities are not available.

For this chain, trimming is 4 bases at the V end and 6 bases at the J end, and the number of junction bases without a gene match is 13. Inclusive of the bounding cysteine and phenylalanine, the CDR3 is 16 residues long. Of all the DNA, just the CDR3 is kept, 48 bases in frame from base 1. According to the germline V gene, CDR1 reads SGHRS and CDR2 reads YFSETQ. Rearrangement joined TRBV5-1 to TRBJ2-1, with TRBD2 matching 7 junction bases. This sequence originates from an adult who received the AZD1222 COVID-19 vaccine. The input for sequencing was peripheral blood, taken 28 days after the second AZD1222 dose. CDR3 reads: CASSPKEAGSPNEQFF. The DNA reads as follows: TGCGCCAGCAGCCCCAAGGAAGCGGGGTCCCCCAATGAGCAGTTCTTC.